A selection of T cell receptor beta chains follows, all from one sample in a study of blood T cell repertoires in COVID-19. TCRdb keeps only in-frame clones here, not all; method: immunoSEQ multiplex PCR. The sample includes 150,000 to 200,000 clones, 85% to 90% seen only once; the top ten take 20% to 25%. The sample taken for sequencing was PBMCs or T cells enriched from blood (not recorded which). The receptors stem from a woman aged 40-49 years in a cohort exposed to, infected with or recovered from COVID-19 (not recorded which). Both conserved end residues are part of each CDR3. The order of the fields is J gene, clone size, V gene, D gene, CDR3 DNA, CDR3 protein. A D gene is named only where the DNA matches it firmly. Clone sizes are given selectively: once, few, many, or a class where the clone is expanded.

>TRBJ2-3|once|TRBV4-3|TRBD1
TGCGCCAGCAGCCAAGGGGAGACAGGGGGACGCACAGATACGCAGTATTTT
CASSQGETGGRTDTQYF
>TRBJ1-5|.|TRBV10-3|.
TGTGCCATCCGGGAGGGGGTTGGCGGTCAGCCCCAGCATTTT
CAIREGVGGQPQHF
>TRBJ1-1|.|TRBV15|TRBD1
TGTGCCACCAGCAGAGACAGGGGGCTACAGGAAGCTTTCTTT
CATSRDRGLQEAFF
>TRBJ1-2|.|TRBV7-6|.
TGTGCCAGCAGTCGTAACGCAGGGGCCCGCCACTATGGCTACACCTTC
CASSRNAGARHYGYTF
>TRBJ2-5|.|TRBV5-1|TRBD2
TGCGCCAGCAGCTTGATTCAAAACGGGAGGGAGACCCAGTACTTC
CASSLIQNGRETQYF
>TRBJ1-6|.|TRBV27|.
TGTGCCAGCAGCCCGCCACAGGGAAGGCGAGGTTCACCCCTCCACTTT
CASSPPQGRRGSPLHF
>TRBJ2-5|once|TRBV9|.
TGTGCCAGCAGCGTAGTTGAAACTTCGAACCAGTACTTC
CASSVVETSNQYF
>TRBJ1-2|.|TRBV19|.
TGTGCCAGTAGCATACAGGGTAACTATGGCTACACCTTC
CASSIQGNYGYTF
>TRBJ2-7|.|TRBV5-1|.
TGCGCCAGCAGCTTGGAGACAGACGAGCAGTACTTC
CASSLETDEQYF
>TRBJ1-3|.|TRBV6-6|.
TGTGCCAGCAGCTTTGCGGGACCCTCTGGAAACACCATATATTTT
CASSFAGPSGNTIYF
>TRBJ1-5|.|TRBV6-1|.
TGTGCCAGCAGTGAAGGGACAGTACATCAGCCCCAGCATTTT
CASSEGTVHQPQHF
>TRBJ2-7|few|TRBV11-3|TRBD2
TGTGCCAGCAGCTGGGGGACTAGCGGGAGTTACGAGCAGTACTTC
CASSWGTSGSYEQYF
>TRBJ1-1|.|TRBV5-1|.
TGCGCCAGCAGCTTGGATGGGGGGGTGAGTACTGAAGCTTTCTTT
CASSLDGGVSTEAFF
>TRBJ2-2|.|TRBV9|TRBD1
TGTGCCAGCAGCCCCTGGGACAGGGGTGACACCGGGGAGCTGTTTTTT
CASSPWDRGDTGELFF
>TRBJ2-1|few|TRBV6-2/TRBV6-3|TRBD2
TGTGCCAGCAGTTACTCCGGGACTAGCCGCTCCTACAATGAGCAGTTCTTC
CASSYSGTSRSYNEQFF
>TRBJ1-1|.|TRBV19|TRBD1
TGTGCCAGTACCCCAGGGGGCTGGAACACTGAAGCTTTCTTT
CASTPGGWNTEAFF
>TRBJ2-1|.|TRBV7-8|.
TGTGCCAGCAAAGAGGGTGGGTACAATGAGCAGTTCTTC
CASKEGGYNEQFF
>TRBJ1-2|.|TRBV28|.
TGTGCCAGCAACCTATCGGGGGGCGCCTATGGCTACACCTTC
CASNLSGGAYGYTF
>TRBJ1-1|.|TRBV7-2|.
TGTGCCAGCAGCTTATTTTCGGCTGAAGCTTTCTTT
CASSLFSAEAFF
>TRBJ1-1|.|TRBV12-3/TRBV12-4|.
TGTGCCAGCAGTTTCTCCCAGCGAGGGGAAGCTTTCTTT
CASSFSQRGEAFF
>TRBJ1-1|.|TRBV14|.
TGTGCCAGCAGCGTAATGGGGGGGGCCCAGAACACTGAAGCTTTCTTT
CASSVMGGAQNTEAFF
>TRBJ2-5|.|TRBV19|.
TGTGCCAGTAGTATCGGGGGAAGGGAGACCCAGTACTTC
CASSIGGRETQYF
>TRBJ1-5|once|TRBV5-1|.
TGCGCCAGCAGCTTGTATTCAGGAAGCAATCAGCCCCAGCATTTT
CASSLYSGSNQPQHF
>TRBJ1-2|.|TRBV9|TRBD1
TGTGCCAGCAGCGGACAGGGAAGTCGCTATGGCTACACCTTC
CASSGQGSRYGYTF
>TRBJ2-5|many|TRBV6-5|TRBD1
TGTGCCAGCAGTACCATCCGAGGGGGCCGGGAGACCCAGTACTTC
CASSTIRGGRETQYF
>TRBJ2-7|.|TRBV7-2|TRBD1
TGTGCCAGCAGTTCCCCCGGGACAGGGTCCTACGAGCAGTACTTC
CASSSPGTGSYEQYF
>TRBJ1-1|.|TRBV29-1|TRBD1
TGCAGCGCCGGGGGGACAGGGGTGAACACTGAAGCTTTCTTT
CSAGGTGVNTEAFF
>TRBJ2-5|.|TRBV7-9|.
TGTGCCAGCAGCTTAGCAGTGGCCCCCGGGTGGGAGACCCAGTACTTC
CASSLAVAPGWETQYF
>TRBJ2-3|.|TRBV4-1|TRBD2
TGCGCCAGCAGCCAGTCAAGCGGGGGGAGCACAGATACGCAGTATTTT
CASSQSSGGSTDTQYF
>TRBJ1-1|.|TRBV11-2|TRBD1
TGTGCCAGCAGCCCCGTCTTCCCGGGACAGGGTGGAACTGAAGCTTTCTTT
CASSPVFPGQGGTEAFF
>TRBJ2-7|.|TRBV28|TRBD2
TGTGCCAGCAGTTTTGGGCTAGCGGGGGTCCTCTCCTACGAGCAGTACTTC
CASSFGLAGVLSYEQYF
>TRBJ1-1|.|TRBV3-1/TRBV3-2|.
TGTGCCAGCAGTTTCCGTTGGGGACGGGGGTCTGAAGCTTTCTTT
CASSFRWGRGSEAFF
>TRBJ2-1|.|TRBV7-9|TRBD2
TGTGCCAGCAGCTCGCCCGGGACTAGCGCCTACAATGAGCAGTTCTTC
CASSSPGTSAYNEQFF
>TRBJ1-6|once|TRBV9|.
TGTGCCAGCAGCCTCTCGAATTCACCCCTCCACTTT
CASSLSNSPLHF
>TRBJ2-3|.|TRBV28|.
TGTGCCAGCAGTTTGGTAGTGAATACGCAGTATTTT
CASSLVVNTQYF
>TRBJ2-5|.|TRBV7-2|TRBD2
TGTGCCAGCAACAGCGGGGGGGCTGGGGAGACCCAGTACTTC
CASNSGGAGETQYF
>TRBJ2-1|.|TRBV5-5|TRBD2
TGTGCCAGCAGCCTGGACGCGGGGGGCTCCTACAATGAGCAGTTCTTC
CASSLDAGGSYNEQFF
>TRBJ1-1|.|TRBV5-1|.
TGCGCCAGCAGCTTAGACGGGTACACTGAAGCTTTCTTT
CASSLDGYTEAFF
>TRBJ1-2|once|TRBV20-1|.
TGCAGTGTCAATTATGGCTACACCTTC
CSVNYGYTF
>TRBJ1-6|.|TRBV6-5|TRBD1
TGTGCCAGCAGTTACCTTGGGACAGGGGCGAATTCACCCCTCCACTTT
CASSYLGTGANSPLHF
>TRBJ1-2|once|TRBV11-2|.
TGTGCCAGCAGCTTCCTCGGTTCTAACTATGGCTACACCTTC
CASSFLGSNYGYTF
>TRBJ1-2|.|TRBV15|TRBD1
TGTGCCACCAGCAGTGCCCAGGACGGGACAGTTCTTGGCTACACCTTC
CATSSAQDGTVLGYTF
>TRBJ1-1|few|TRBV6-1|TRBD1
TGTGCCAGCAGTGAATTCTTTGACAGGGCGAACACTGAAGCTTTCTTT
CASSEFFDRANTEAFF
>TRBJ1-6|.|TRBV6-5|.
TGTGCCAGCAGTTACTCCCTAAGCGGAAATTCACCCCTCCACTTT
CASSYSLSGNSPLHF
>TRBJ1-1|.|TRBV4-1|TRBD1
TGCGCCAGCAGCAGACAGGGTATGAACACTGAAGCTTTCTTT
CASSRQGMNTEAFF
>TRBJ2-1|.|TRBV27|.
TGTGCCAGCAGTTACAGGGGGGGCAATGAGCAGTTCTTC
CASSYRGGNEQFF
>TRBJ1-6|.|TRBV9|.
TGTGCCAGCAGCCCCCTCGGGGGGGGCGACTCACCCCTCCACTTT
CASSPLGGGDSPLHF
>TRBJ1-6|.|TRBV7-9|.
TGTGCCAGCGACAGGCCTAATTCACCCCTCCACTTT
CASDRPNSPLHF
>TRBJ1-2|.|TRBV2|TRBD1
TGTGCCAGCAGTGAGGACAGGGTCGATGGCTACACCTTC
CASSEDRVDGYTF